The entry that follows covers one T cell receptor beta chain sequence. The sample comes from a study of blood T cell repertoires in COVID-19. The overall study: Both acute and convalescent COVID-19 samples were obtained from the United States, Italy and Spain. Nucleic acid was either cDNA or gDNA, and it came from T cells, B-cell-depleted T cells, or PBMCs.

Per the original methods: It was from reference gene primer amplification that nucleated cell counts were estimated. The protocol was immunoSEQ multiplex PCR, while the TCRdb copy is restricted to in-frame clones and leaves out a portion. V and J calls and clone size are given by that table; D and trimming were obtained from the DNA. The sample records roughly 190,000 clones, around 82% being singletons. Germline CDR1 reads MDHEN; CDR2 reads SYDVKM. The CDR3 sequence is 15 residues long. Trimming cost V 3 bases and J 3 bases, with 12 bases left between them. This receptor was obtained from a man over 45 with active or convalescent COVID-19. The V gene is TRBV28, the J gene TRBJ1-5; a possible D gene is TRBD1 (5 bases). The sample comprised peripheral blood. The CDR3 loop is CASSFITGANQPQHF. CDR3 nucleotide sequence: TGTGCCAGCAGTTTTATTACAGGAGCCAATCAGCCCCAGCATTTT.